One sample yielded the 26 T cell receptor beta chains listed below, sequenced in a study of T cell responses to AZD1222 COVID-19 vaccine. Profiling relied on immunoSEQ multiplex PCR, and the TCRdb table lists in-frame clones only, not all of them. The table lists around 65,000 clones, 81% of them singletons. Sample: peripheral blood, taken 28 days after the second AZD1222 dose. The receptors derive from an adult who received the AZD1222 COVID-19 vaccine.

V and J are TRBV7-6 and TRBJ1-1; D gene ambiguous. Per germline, CDR1 SGHVS and CDR2 FNYEAQ. Trimming took 1 base from V and 1 from J, leaving 7 bases between them. CDR3 length equals 14 residues. Here the CDR3 reads CASSLGATNTEAFF. The CDR3 nucleotides are TGTGCCAGCAGCTTAGGGGCGACGAACACTGAAGCTTTCTTT.

This clone was picked up a small number of times. The chain has TRBV28 and TRBJ2-2, with D possibly called TRBD1 or TRBD2 (5 bases each). Trimming removed 5 bases from V and 0 bases from J, with 19 bases in between. Germline lookup yields CDR1 MDHEN and CDR2 SYDVKM. This CDR3 spans 18 amino acids. The CDR3 DNA reads as TGTGCCAGCAGTCCCCCGGGGTGGGGGTTCGCGAACACCGGGGAGCTGTTTTTT. It specifies CASSPPGWGFANTGELFF.

As for this clone: This specimen includes other DNA sequences encoding the same CDR3. The chain links TRBV19 to TRBJ1-1; D gene unclear. The CDR3 extends over 12 amino acids. V shed 3 bases and J shed 1 base, with 3 bases lying between them. Germline assignment: CDR1 LNHDA and CDR2 SQIVND (reference sequence). CDR3 loop: CASSIGNTEAFF. As DNA, the CDR3 is TGTGCCAGTAGTATTGGGAACACTGAAGCTTTCTTT.

J is TRBJ1-1 and V is TRBV30; perhaps TRBD1 as D (5 bases). Deletions cut 2 bases from V and 11 bases from J, with 21 bases between. The CDR3 spans 14 residues. CDR1 and CDR2 from the germline V gene are GTSNPN and SVGIG (reference sequence). CDR3 protein: CAWSPRGGGSVAFF. The CDR3 region has the DNA TGTGCCTGGAGTCCTAGGGGCGGGGGGTCAGTGGCTTTCTTT.

In its sample, this clone was seen once. The V call is TRBV11-1, the J call TRBJ2-2, with D possibly being TRBD1 (6 bases). V gave up 6 bases and J gave up 2 bases, with 7 bases separating them. CDR3 length: 13 residues. Germline CDR1 and CDR2: SGHAT and FQDESV (reference sequence). The CDR3 DNA reads TGTGCCAGCAGACAGGGTAACACCGGGGAGCTGTTTTTT. Translating it yields CASRQGNTGELFF.

The count of this clone is one. This sequence joins TRBV27 and TRBJ1-2; tentative D call: TRBD1 (5 bases). V gave up 0 bases and J gave up 6 bases, with 17 bases separating them. This CDR3 is 16 amino acids long. Germline lookup yields CDR1 MNHEY and CDR2 SMNVEV (reference sequence). This chain's CDR3 is CASSLSPGLGSDGYTF. The CDR3 DNA is TGTGCCAGCAGTTTATCGCCAGGGTTGGGTTCGGATGGCTACACCTTC.

The rearrangement joins TRBV28 to TRBJ2-1; D unclear. The CDR3 loop spans 11 amino acids. Trimming took off 1 base at V and 5 bases at J, with 0 bases between the two ends. Germline-derived CDR1 and CDR2 are MDHEN and SYDVKM. The chain's CDR3 is CASSLYNEQFF. In nucleotides, the CDR3 is TGTGCCAGCAGTTTATACAATGAGCAGTTCTTC.

Only one count was recorded for this clone. The chain recombines TRBV28 with TRBJ1-5; 8 bases map to TRBD1. Germline trimming cut 5 bases from V and 1 base from J; bases unmatched to any gene: 7. Germline V gene data show CDR1 as MDHEN and CDR2 as SYDVKM. This CDR3 spans 16 amino acids. In nucleotides, the CDR3 is TGTGCCAGCAGTACGACAGGGGTGGGGAGCAATCAGCCCCAGCATTTT. As protein: CASSTTGVGSNQPQHF.

This clone was seen only once. The chain combines TRBV4-2 with TRBJ2-1, with 10 nucleotides matching TRBD1. V trimming: 0 bases; J trimming: 9 bases; junction bases outside the gene matches: 5. Germline V gene sequence: CDR1 LGHNA, CDR2 YNFKEQ. The CDR3 consists of 15 residues. Written as DNA, the CDR3 is TGTGCCAGCAGCCAAGATCGACAGGGGGCTACTGAGCAGTTCTTC. It specifies CASSQDRQGATEQFF.

This chain connects TRBV19 to TRBJ2-3; 13 bases are shared with TRBD2. Germline CDR1 and CDR2: LNHDA and SQIVND (reference sequence). The CDR3 length is 16 residues. V lost 4 bases to trimming and J lost 3 bases; unmatched junction nucleotides: 4. The CDR3 region is CASSKTSGRRTDTQYF. CDR3 sequence (DNA): TGTGCCAGTAGTAAGACTAGCGGGAGGAGAACAGATACGCAGTATTTT.

The rearrangement uses TRBV9 and TRBJ1-1; D unresolved. Trimming cost V 0 bases and J 2 bases, with 11 bases left between them. The CDR3 sequence is 15 residues long. The germline V gene has CDR1 SGDLS and CDR2 YYNGEE. CDR3 sequence (DNA): TGTGCCAGCAGCGTAGGCTCATTGGGTAACACTGAAGCTTTCTTT. Translation: CASSVGSLGNTEAFF.

The rearrangement uses TRBV11-2 and TRBJ2-7; D uncertain. Per the germline V gene, CDR1 is SGHAT and CDR2 is FQNNGV. V lost 1 base to trimming and J lost 7 bases, with 14 bases between them. This CDR3 comprises 14 residues. The CDR3 protein is CASSLVNRAREQYF. CDR3 nucleotide sequence: TGTGCCAGCAGCTTAGTGAACAGAGCGAGGGAGCAGTACTTC. The full variable domain, completed using reference TRBV11-2 and TRBJ2-7, is EAGVAQSPRYKIIEKRQSVAFWCNPISGHATLYWYQQILGQGPKLLIQFQNNGVVDDSQLPKDRFSAERLKGVDSTLKIQPAKLEDSAVYLCASSLVNRAREQYFGPGTRLTVT.

The J gene is TRBJ2-4, the V gene TRBV6-2 or TRBV6-3; TRBD2 agrees at 11 bases. Germline CDR1 and CDR2: MNHEY and SVGEGT. The CDR3 runs 15 residues. V lost 6 bases and J lost 7; bases outside the gene matches: 8. The CDR3 nucleotides are TGTGCCAGCAGCCCGACTAGCGGGAATCGGAACATTCAGTACTTC. This codes for CASSPTSGNRNIQYF.

The CDR3 coding sequence is TGTGCCAGTAGCAGACCGGACAGGGACAATCAGCCCCAGCATTTT. It encodes CASSRPDRDNQPQHF. The J gene is TRBJ1-5, the V gene TRBV19; 8 positions match TRBD1. Looked up from germline, CDR1 is LNHDA and CDR2 is SQIVND (reference sequence). Trimming removed 6 bases from V and 3 bases from J; junction bases left unmatched: 7. This CDR3 has 15 residues.

This clone has just a few counts. This chain connects TRBV9 to TRBJ2-7; D is uncertain. CDR3 length: 12 residues. Deletions cut 2 bases from V and 3 bases from J, with 6 bases between. Germline CDR1 SGDLS, CDR2 YYNGEE. CDR3 amino acids: CASSVDDYEQYF. The CDR3 DNA is TGTGCCAGCAGCGTGGACGACTACGAGCAGTACTTC.

The chain is built from TRBV15 and TRBJ2-1; 10 nucleotides line up with TRBD2. The CDR3 length is 15 residues. Germline V gene sequence: CDR1 LNHNV, CDR2 YYDKDF (reference sequence). Trimming at V came to 5 bases and at J to 8 bases, leaving 9 bases not matched to a gene. The CDR3 DNA reads as TGTGCCACCAGCGGCCCTAGCGGGAGAAGCCATGAGCAGTTCTTC. It yields the protein CATSGPSGRSHEQFF.

A few counts support this clone. The CDR3 spells CASRLDGVINEQFF. The CDR3 coding sequence is TGTGCCAGCAGACTGGACGGGGTTATCAATGAGCAGTTCTTC. J is TRBJ2-1 and V is TRBV27, with D possibly TRBD2 on 5 matching bases. The germline V gene has CDR1 MNHEY and CDR2 SMNVEV (reference sequence). The CDR3 has 14 amino acids. V was trimmed by 6 bases and J by 6 bases, leaving 15 bases between them.

The chain carries TRBV4-2 and TRBJ1-1; D remains ambiguous. Germline V gene sequence: CDR1 LGHNA, CDR2 YNFKEQ. Deletions cut 4 bases from V and 10 bases from J, with 16 bases between. CDR3 size: 13 residues. DNA of the CDR3: TGTGCCAGCAGCCCTGAACGACTTACGCGAGCTTTCTTT. Protein: CASSPERLTRAFF.

This clone showed up just a few times. The chain employs TRBV28 and TRBJ2-3; D gene ambiguous. Trimming took 7 bases from V and 0 from J, leaving 8 bases between them. Looked up from germline, CDR1 is MDHEN and CDR2 is SYDVKM. The CDR3 runs 13 residues. CDR3 nucleotides: TGTGCCAGCAATGTCGAGAGCACAGATACGCAGTATTTT. Protein sequence: CASNVESTDTQYF.

The gene calls are TRBV6-6 and TRBJ1-1; TRBD1 is a possible D gene (6 bases). Trimming stripped 8 bases from V and 6 bases from J, with 19 bases between. The CDR3 is 14 amino acids. Germline assignment: CDR1 MNHNY and CDR2 SVGAGI (reference sequence). The CDR3 coding sequence is TGTGCCAGCGGATCAATGGGAGGGGGAGCTGAAGCTTTCTTT. Protein product: CASGSMGGGAEAFF.

This chain joins TRBV19 and TRBJ1-5; TRBD1 might be the D (5 bases). The CDR3 contains 15 residues. V lost 5 bases and J lost 6, with 17 bases in between. Germline values: CDR1 LNHDA, CDR2 SQIVND (reference sequence). CDR3: CASSSNGGGTQPQHF. DNA of the CDR3: TGTGCCAGTAGTTCTAATGGGGGGGGAACTCAGCCCCAGCATTTT.

The V and J genes are TRBV6-2 or TRBV6-3 and TRBJ1-1; 11 nucleotides match TRBD1. This CDR3 contains 17 residues. Germline CDR1 MNHEY, CDR2 SVGEGT. V lost 2 bases, J lost 3 bases, and 8 bases stayed unmatched. In DNA form, the CDR3 reads TGTGCCAGCAGTTACGGGGGGACAGGGGGACCAGACACTGAAGCTTTCTTT. This sequence encodes CASSYGGTGGPDTEAFF.

The chain links TRBV14 to TRBJ2-2; 7 bases agree with TRBD1. The CDR3 covers 19 residues. Looked up from germline, CDR1 is SGHDN and CDR2 is FVKESK. V trimming: 0 bases; J trimming: 0 bases; junction bases outside the gene matches: 10. The CDR3 loop is CASSQDPRAGTANTGELFF. DNA for the CDR3: TGTGCCAGCAGCCAAGATCCGCGGGCCGGGACAGCGAACACCGGGGAGCTGTTTTTT.

CDR3 nucleotide sequence: TGTGCCAGCAGCTTCAGGGACAGGTACACAGATACGCAGTATTTT. It encodes CASSFRDRYTDTQYF. The chain recombines TRBV7-2 with TRBJ2-3; TRBD1 matches 8 bases. Trimming at V came to 3 bases and at J to 2 bases, leaving 4 bases not matched to a gene. CDR3 length: 15 residues. Germline CDR1 reads SGHTA; CDR2 reads FQGNSA. Looking up the rest from reference TRBV7-2 and TRBJ2-3 gives the full variable domain: GAGVSQSPSNKVTEKGKDVELRCDPISGHTALYWYRQSLGQGLEFLIYFQGNSAPDKSGLPSDRFSAERTGGSVSTLTIQRTQQEDSAVYLCASSFRDRYTDTQYFGPGTRLTVL.

This chain links TRBV6-6 with TRBJ1-1; 8 bases match TRBD1. The CDR3 is made up of 14 amino acids. Germline CDR1 is MNHNY and CDR2 is SVGAGI (reference sequence). After removal of 6 bases from V and 8 bases from J, the junction contained 11 bases not matched to a gene. CDR3 protein: CASRARQGAGEAFF. As DNA, the CDR3 is TGTGCCAGCAGGGCCAGGCAGGGGGCAGGGGAAGCTTTCTTT.

The gene calls are TRBV19 and TRBJ1-5; 7 bases agree with TRBD1. Trimming cost V 6 bases and J 4 bases; bases outside gene matches: 6. Germline CDR1 reads LNHDA; CDR2 reads SQIVND (reference sequence). There are 14 residues in the CDR3. CDR3 DNA: TGTGCCAGTAGCGGGACAGCCTTAAATCAGCCCCAGCATTTT. Translation: CASSGTALNQPQHF.